Listed below are T cell receptor beta chains from one sample, sequenced in a study of T cell clones after liver transplantation. Only in-frame clones appear in the TCRdb table, and some are missing; sequencing was by immunoSEQ multiplex PCR. The table lists about 12,000 clones, 70% to 85% of them singletons. Sequences were derived from CD8+ T cells from blood, sampled at the 22-month timepoint. These receptors originate from a human patient who received a liver transplant. T cells may partly derive from the graft donor. The CDR3 runs from the conserved cysteine through the conserved F or W.

v_gene | CDR3aa
TRBV2 | CASSGDEQYF
TRBV4-1 | CASSQADREQDEQFF
TRBV7-9 | CASSFVFTEAFF
TRBV4-3 | CASSYDIPSTDTQYF
TRBV5-1 | CASSFGPGQGGNEQFF
TRBV19 | CASSMSSRGQETQYF
TRBV6-6 | CASSYPSDGVPEAFF
TRBV5-8 | CASTLGQSLAKNIQYF
TRBV6-4 | CASSYGTGANSPLHF
TRBV4-2 | CASSQTRFTGELFF
TRBV14 | CASSPSPRYEQYF
TRBV14 | CASSQSPRGEQYF
TRBV5-1 | CASSFSLGQGSSGRPNEQFF
TRBV5-4 | CASTNGRGGHEQYF
TRBV7-9 | CASSLGTSDYGYTF
TRBV4-2 | CASSQRTPGSPLHF
TRBV4-3 | CASSQVDTQYF
TRBV28 | CASNHPVQGAYGYTF
TRBV5-1 | CASSSGGGKSETQYF
TRBV29-1 | CSGQVEGLAGGPTDTQYF
TRBV27 | CASSSGTAFPYEQYF
TRBV7-2 | CASSLVAQGGDNEQFF
TRBV5-5 | CASSPRGLASHEQYF
TRBV10-3 | CAISEGDRGEGYTF